The 12 T cell receptor beta chains in this list originate from one sample, sequenced in a study of blood T cell repertoires in COVID-19. The assay was immunoSEQ multiplex PCR, and TCRdb's table has in-frame clones only and misses some. This table holds 150,000 to 200,000 clones, roughly 80% found once. Sequencing input: peripheral blood. The receptors were sampled from a man aged 55 to 70 with acute or convalescent COVID-19.

This clone was found once. The rearrangement links TRBV30 to TRBJ1-6, with D possibly matching TRBD1 (5 bases). Deletions cut 0 bases from V and 10 bases from J, with 22 bases between. Germline V CDR1 and CDR2: GTSNPN, SVGIG (reference sequence). The CDR3 consists of 17 residues. The CDR3 DNA sequence: TGTGCCTGGAGTGTACTGGCGTGGCGAGGGGAGGGCTCACCCCTCCACTTT. As protein: CAWSVLAWRGEGSPLHF. Combining the CDR3 with reference TRBV30 and TRBJ1-6 gives the whole variable domain SQTIHQWPATLVQPVGSPLSLECTVEGTSNPNLYWYRQAAGRGLQLLFYSVGIGQISSEVPQNLSASRPQDRQFILSSKKLLLSDSGFYLCAWSVLAWRGEGSPLHFGNGTRLTVT.

The sample holds one count of this clone. This chain uses TRBV5-1 with TRBJ2-1, with 15 bases matching TRBD2. Germline V gene sequence: CDR1 SGHRS, CDR2 YFSETQ. With V trimmed by 4 bases and J by 0 bases, 5 bases remained unmatched. The CDR3 has 18 residues. The CDR3 coding sequence is TGCGCCAGCAGCCCAGGACTAGCGGGGGGGAGCTCCTACAATGAGCAGTTCTTC. Translating it yields CASSPGLAGGSSYNEQFF.

The rearrangement joins TRBV6-2 or TRBV6-3 to TRBJ2-2, with TRBD2 as a possible D gene (6 bases). The CDR3 consists of 13 residues. Per the germline V gene, CDR1 is MNHEY and CDR2 is SVGEGT. The germline V and J ends were trimmed by 4 bases and 6 bases, with 9 bases remaining between them. The CDR3 is CASSWRGAGELFF. CDR3 nucleotides: TGTGCCAGCAGTTGGCGGGGTGCCGGGGAGCTGTTTTTT.

The genes are TRBV5-5 and TRBJ1-1; D is undetermined. V was clipped by 1 base and J by 2 bases, with 3 bases between them. This CDR3 spans 12 amino acids. Germline CDR1 is SGHKS and CDR2 is YYEKEE (reference sequence). CDR3 in amino acids: CASSLYNTEAFF. CDR3 bases: TGTGCCAGCAGCTTGTATAACACTGAAGCTTTCTTT.

This chain connects TRBV3-1 (or the pseudogene TRBV3-2) to TRBJ1-1, with D uncertain. Germline V gene lookup returns CDR1 LGHDT and CDR2 YNNKEL (reference sequence). Deletions cut 4 bases from V and 0 bases from J, with 12 bases between. CDR3 length: 15 residues. CDR3 residues: CASSLRLQLNTEAFF. The CDR3, as DNA: TGTGCCAGCAGCCTCAGGCTACAGTTGAACACTGAAGCTTTCTTT.

V usage is TRBV28 and J usage is TRBJ2-3; D not resolved. The V end was cut by 2 bases, the J end by 1 base, with 10 bases between. CDR3 length: 15 residues. Germline loops: CDR1 MDHEN, CDR2 SYDVKM. CDR3 sequence: CASSLARPGTDTQYF. The CDR3 nucleotides are TGTGCCAGCAGTTTAGCCAGGCCCGGCACAGATACGCAGTATTTT.

There are a few counts of this clone. The gene calls are TRBV7-9 and TRBJ2-7; 13 bases agree with TRBD2. The CDR3 has 15 amino acids. CDR1 SEHNR and CDR2 FQNEAQ come from the germline V gene (reference sequence). J gave up 5 bases and V 4 bases, and 5 bases lay outside the gene matches. The CDR3, as DNA: TGTGCCAGCAGCTCCGGACTAGCGGGGGTTAACGAGCAGTACTTC. Translating gives CASSSGLAGVNEQYF.

The gene calls are TRBV19 and TRBJ2-5; 9 bases agree with TRBD1. The CDR3 runs 15 residues. The V segment lost 3 bases and the J segment 2 bases; nucleotides outside the gene matches: 4. The germline gives CDR1 LNHDA, CDR2 SQIVND (reference sequence). The CDR3 loop is CASSMFGTGQETQYF. DNA of the CDR3: TGTGCCAGTAGTATGTTCGGGACAGGGCAAGAGACCCAGTACTTC.

This rearrangement joins TRBV11-2 to TRBJ1-5; TRBD1 might be the D (6 bases). Germline CDR1 is SGHAT and CDR2 is FQNNGV. The CDR3 extends over 16 amino acids. Trimming took 3 bases from V and 4 from J, leaving 16 bases between them. The CDR3 loop reads CASSFLVDRSNQPQHF. The CDR3, as DNA: TGTGCCAGCAGCTTTTTGGTCGACAGGAGTAATCAGCCCCAGCATTTT.

The chain is built from TRBV11-2 and TRBJ2-7; TRBD2 agrees at 7 bases. The V gene's germline CDR1 is SGHAT and CDR2 FQNNGV. The CDR3 spans 16 residues. V trimming: 1 base; J trimming: 5 bases; junction bases outside the gene matches: 11. The CDR3 loop reads CASSLGEGYSGNEQYF. DNA for the CDR3: TGTGCCAGCAGCTTAGGGGAGGGCTACTCGGGCAACGAGCAGTACTTC. The complete variable domain, with remaining parts taken from reference TRBV11-2 and TRBJ2-7, reads EAGVAQSPRYKIIEKRQSVAFWCNPISGHATLYWYQQILGQGPKLLIQFQNNGVVDDSQLPKDRFSAERLKGVDSTLKIQPAKLEDSAVYLCASSLGEGYSGNEQYFGPGTRLTVT.

CDR3 sequence reads: CAISTGGPSYEQYF. CDR3 sequence (DNA): TGTGCCATCAGTACAGGGGGACCGTCCTACGAGCAGTACTTC. The rearrangement joins TRBV10-3 to TRBJ2-7; 8 nucleotides line up with TRBD1. In germline, CDR1 is ENHRY, CDR2 SYGVKD. Trimming removed 5 bases from V and 1 base from J; junction bases left unmatched: 4. The CDR3 is made up of 14 amino acids.

V gene TRBV27 combines with J gene TRBJ2-7; no reliable D call. Germline values: CDR1 MNHEY, CDR2 SMNVEV (reference sequence). The CDR3 sequence is 13 residues long. V shed 3 bases and J shed 2 bases, with 8 bases lying between them. CDR3 coding DNA: TGTGCCAGCAGTTTTGGTCAGGCCTACGAGCAGTACTTC. Protein sequence: CASSFGQAYEQYF.